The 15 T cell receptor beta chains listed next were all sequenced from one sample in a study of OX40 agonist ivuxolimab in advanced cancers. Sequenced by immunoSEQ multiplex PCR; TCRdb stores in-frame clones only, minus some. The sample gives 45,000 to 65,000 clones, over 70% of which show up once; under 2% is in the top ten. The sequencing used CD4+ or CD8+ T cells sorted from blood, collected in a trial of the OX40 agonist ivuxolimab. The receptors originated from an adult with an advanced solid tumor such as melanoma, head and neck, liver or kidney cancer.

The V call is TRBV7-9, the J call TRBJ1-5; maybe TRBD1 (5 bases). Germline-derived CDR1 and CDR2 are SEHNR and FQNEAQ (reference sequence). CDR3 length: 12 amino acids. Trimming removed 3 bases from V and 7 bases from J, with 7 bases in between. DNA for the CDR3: TGTGCCAGCAGCTTGGACATCCAGCCCCAGCATTTT. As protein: CASSLDIQPQHF.

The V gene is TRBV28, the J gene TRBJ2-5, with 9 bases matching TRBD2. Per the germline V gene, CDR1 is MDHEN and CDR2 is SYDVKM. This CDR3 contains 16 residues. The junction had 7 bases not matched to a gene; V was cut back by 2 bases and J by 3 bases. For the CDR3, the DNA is TGTGCCAGCAGTTTAGGGCGATTAGCGGGAGAAGAGACCCAGTACTTC. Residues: CASSLGRLAGEETQYF.

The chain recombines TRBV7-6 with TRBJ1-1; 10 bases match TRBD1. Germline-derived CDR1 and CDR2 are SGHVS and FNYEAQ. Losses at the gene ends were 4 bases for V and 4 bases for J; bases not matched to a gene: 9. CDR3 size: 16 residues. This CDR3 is CASSSGTGVGRTEAFF. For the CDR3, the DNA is TGTGCCAGCAGCTCGGGGACAGGGGTGGGCCGCACTGAAGCTTTCTTT.

The DNA for the CDR3 is TGTGCCAGCAGGGGGAGCGGGAGTTACGAGCAGTACTTC. Translation: CASRGSGSYEQYF. The chain recombines TRBV27 with TRBJ2-7, with 8 positions matching TRBD2. This CDR3 has 13 amino acids. Germline V lookup: CDR1 MNHEY, CDR2 SMNVEV (reference sequence). Trimming cost V 6 bases and J 4 bases; bases outside gene matches: 5.

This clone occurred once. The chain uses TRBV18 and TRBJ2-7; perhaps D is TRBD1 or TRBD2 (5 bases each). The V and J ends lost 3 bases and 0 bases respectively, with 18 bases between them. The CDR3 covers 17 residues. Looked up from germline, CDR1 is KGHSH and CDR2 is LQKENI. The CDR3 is CASSPQPGRTSSYEQYV. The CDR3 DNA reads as TGTGCCAGCTCACCTCAACCGGGACGGACGAGCTCCTACGAGCAGTACGTC.

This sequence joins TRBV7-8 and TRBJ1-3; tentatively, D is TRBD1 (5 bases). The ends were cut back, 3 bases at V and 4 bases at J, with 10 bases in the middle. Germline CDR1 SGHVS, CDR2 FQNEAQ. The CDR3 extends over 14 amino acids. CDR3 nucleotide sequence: TGTGCCAGCAGCTTTCAGGGAAGAGGAAACACCATATATTTT. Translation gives CASSFQGRGNTIYF.

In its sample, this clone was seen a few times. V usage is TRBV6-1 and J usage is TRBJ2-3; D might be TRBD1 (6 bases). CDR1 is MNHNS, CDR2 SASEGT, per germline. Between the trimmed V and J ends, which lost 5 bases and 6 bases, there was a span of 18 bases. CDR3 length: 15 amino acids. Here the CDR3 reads CASSNRDLSSDTQYF. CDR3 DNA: TGTGCCAGCAGTAACAGGGATTTGTCTTCGGATACGCAGTATTTT.

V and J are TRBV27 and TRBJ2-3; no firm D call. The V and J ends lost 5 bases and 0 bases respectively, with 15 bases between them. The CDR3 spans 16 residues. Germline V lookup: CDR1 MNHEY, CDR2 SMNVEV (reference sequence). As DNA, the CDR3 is TGTGCCAGCAGTCCCCAGTCACAGATTAGCACAGATACGCAGTATTTT. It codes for CASSPQSQISTDTQYF.

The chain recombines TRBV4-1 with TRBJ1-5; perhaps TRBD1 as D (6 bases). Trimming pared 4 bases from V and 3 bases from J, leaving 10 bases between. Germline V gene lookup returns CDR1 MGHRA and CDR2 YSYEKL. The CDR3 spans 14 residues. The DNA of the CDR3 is TGCGCCAGCAGCCTCCGGGACAACAATCAGCCCCAGCATTTT. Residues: CASSLRDNNQPQHF.

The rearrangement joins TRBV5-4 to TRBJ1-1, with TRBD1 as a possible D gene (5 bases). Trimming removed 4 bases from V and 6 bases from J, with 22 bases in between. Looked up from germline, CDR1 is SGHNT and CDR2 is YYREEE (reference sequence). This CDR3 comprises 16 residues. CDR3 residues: CASSHFFRGQGPEAFF. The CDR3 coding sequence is TGTGCCAGCAGCCACTTCTTTCGGGGCCAGGGCCCTGAAGCTTTCTTT. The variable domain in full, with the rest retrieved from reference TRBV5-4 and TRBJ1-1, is ETGVTQSPTHLIKTRGQQVTLRCSSQSGHNTVSWYQQALGQGPQFIFQYYREEENGRGNFPPRFSGLQFPNYSSELNVNALELDDSALYLCASSHFFRGQGPEAFFGQGTRLTVV.

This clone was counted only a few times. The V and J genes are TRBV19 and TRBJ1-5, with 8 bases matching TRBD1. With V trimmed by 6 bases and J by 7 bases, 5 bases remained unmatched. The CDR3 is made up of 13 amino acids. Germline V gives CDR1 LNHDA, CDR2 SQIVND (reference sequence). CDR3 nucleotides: TGTGCCAGTAGGGACAGGGATCGCCAGCCCCAGCATTTT. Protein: CASRDRDRQPQHF.

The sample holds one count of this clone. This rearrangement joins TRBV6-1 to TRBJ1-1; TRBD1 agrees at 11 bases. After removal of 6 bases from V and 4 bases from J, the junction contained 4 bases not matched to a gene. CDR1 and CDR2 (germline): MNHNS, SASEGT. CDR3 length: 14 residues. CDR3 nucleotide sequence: TGTGCCAGCAGGGACAGGGGGCCTGGCACTGAAGCTTTCTTT. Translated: CASRDRGPGTEAFF.

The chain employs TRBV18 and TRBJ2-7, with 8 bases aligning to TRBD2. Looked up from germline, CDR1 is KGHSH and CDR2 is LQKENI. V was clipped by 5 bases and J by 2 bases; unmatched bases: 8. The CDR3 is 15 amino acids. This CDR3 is CASSAGGSGAYEQYV. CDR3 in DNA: TGTGCCAGCTCAGCGGGGGGTTCTGGGGCCTACGAGCAGTACGTC.

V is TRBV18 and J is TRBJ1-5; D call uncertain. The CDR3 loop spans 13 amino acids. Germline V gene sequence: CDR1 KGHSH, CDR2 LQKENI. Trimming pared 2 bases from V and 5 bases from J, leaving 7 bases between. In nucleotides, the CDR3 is TGTGCCAGCTCACCAGGGGTGGATCAGCCCCAGCATTTT. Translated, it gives CASSPGVDQPQHF.

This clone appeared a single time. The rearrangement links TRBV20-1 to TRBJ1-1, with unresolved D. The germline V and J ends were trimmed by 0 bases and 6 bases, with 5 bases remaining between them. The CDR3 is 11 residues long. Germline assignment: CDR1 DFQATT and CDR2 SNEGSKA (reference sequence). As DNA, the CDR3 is TGCAGTGCTAGAGATCAGGCTGAAGCTTTCTTT. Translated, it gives CSARDQAEAFF.